This T cell receptor beta chain was captured in a study of post-analysis software for immune sequencing data. This clonotype was detected a few times. Prepared TCR beta cDNA libraries contained unique molecular identifiers. TCRdb redid the calling of the PCR reads with MiXCR, one entry per CDR3 protein. The sample contains 400,000 to 500,000 distinct CDR3 sequences, approximately 37% of which appear only once. What was sequenced was blood. This TCR derives from a girl aged 2-10 years with multiple sclerosis.

The CDR3 DNA follows: TGTGCCAGCAGGTCACAGGGGGCCTACACGACCCAGTACTTC. The encoded protein is CASRSQGAYTTQYF. The chain recombines TRBV12-3 or TRBV12-4 with TRBJ2-5; 9 bases fit TRBD1. CDR3 size: 14 residues. V lost 6 bases, J lost 7 bases, and 9 bases stayed unmatched.